Listed below are T cell receptor beta chains from one sample, sequenced in a study of cytomegalovirus exposure and HLA in healthy donors. Measured with immunoSEQ multiplex PCR; TCRdb has only the in-frame clones, and not every one. The data show approximately 170,000 clones, 65% to 80% seen once. The sequencing input was PBMCs. These receptor sequences come from a middle-aged woman in good health and CMV-seropositive. The CDR3 runs from the conserved cysteine through the conserved F or W. Each record gives: J gene, CDR3 length, D gene, clone size, V gene, CDR3 DNA, CDR3 protein. A D gene is named only where the DNA matches it firmly. Clone size appears in some rows only: once, few, many, or a class for an expanded clone.

J gene: TRBJ2-5; CDR3 length: 13; D gene: TRBD1; clone size: .; V gene: TRBV7-3; CDR3 DNA: TGTGCCAGCAGCTGGAACAGGGGAGAGACCCAGTACTTC; CDR3 protein: CASSWNRGETQYF
J gene: TRBJ1-4; CDR3 length: 14; D gene: .; clone size: .; V gene: TRBV25-1; CDR3 DNA: TGTGCCAGCAGTGAAGGGACTCTTAATGAAAAACTGTTTTTT; CDR3 protein: CASSEGTLNEKLFF
J gene: TRBJ1-1; CDR3 length: 19; D gene: TRBD1; clone size: .; V gene: TRBV2; CDR3 DNA: TGTGCCAGCCGTGATTCTCTCCTTAATACAGGGGGCCTGAACACTGAAGCTTTCTTT; CDR3 protein: CASRDSLLNTGGLNTEAFF
J gene: TRBJ2-3; CDR3 length: 16; D gene: .; clone size: .; V gene: TRBV18; CDR3 DNA: TGTGCCAGCTCACTATCCGCGGGGGCTAGCACAGATACGCAGTATTTT; CDR3 protein: CASSLSAGASTDTQYF
J gene: TRBJ2-1; CDR3 length: 15; D gene: .; clone size: .; V gene: TRBV15; CDR3 DNA: TGTGCCACCAGCAGGGGGCAGGAGATATACAATGAGCAGTTCTTC; CDR3 protein: CATSRGQEIYNEQFF
J gene: TRBJ2-2; CDR3 length: 17; D gene: .; clone size: .; V gene: TRBV14; CDR3 DNA: TGTGCCAGCAGACTAACCCGCGGGGGCCAGGACACCGGGGAGCTGTTTTTT; CDR3 protein: CASRLTRGGQDTGELFF
J gene: TRBJ2-2; CDR3 length: 13; D gene: TRBD2; clone size: .; V gene: TRBV11-1; CDR3 DNA: TGTGCCAGCAGCTTGGGGGGGACCGGGGAGCTGTTTTTT; CDR3 protein: CASSLGGTGELFF
J gene: TRBJ2-2; CDR3 length: 16; D gene: TRBD2; clone size: .; V gene: TRBV7-9; CDR3 DNA: TGTTCCAGCAGCTTTGGGACTAGTGTTAACACCGGGGAGCTGTTTTTT; CDR3 protein: CSSSFGTSVNTGELFF
J gene: TRBJ2-2; CDR3 length: 16; D gene: .; clone size: .; V gene: TRBV19; CDR3 DNA: TGTGCCAGTAGTATAGTAGCCAGGGTAACGACCGGGGAGCTGTTTTTT; CDR3 protein: CASSIVARVTTGELFF
J gene: TRBJ2-1; CDR3 length: 15; D gene: TRBD1; clone size: .; V gene: TRBV18; CDR3 DNA: TGTGCCAGCTCACCCGGGACAGTAGATCACAATGAGCAGTTCTTC; CDR3 protein: CASSPGTVDHNEQFF
J gene: TRBJ1-2; CDR3 length: 14; D gene: TRBD1; clone size: .; V gene: TRBV7-3; CDR3 DNA: TGTGCCAGCAGCTTAGACAGGGTGTGGGGTGGCTACACCTTC; CDR3 protein: CASSLDRVWGGYTF
J gene: TRBJ1-1; CDR3 length: 13; D gene: .; clone size: .; V gene: TRBV19; CDR3 DNA: TGTGCCAGTAGTATTGATGGCTCGTCTGAAGCTTTCTTT; CDR3 protein: CASSIDGSSEAFF
J gene: TRBJ2-5; CDR3 length: 14; D gene: .; clone size: .; V gene: TRBV5-1; CDR3 DNA: TGCGCCAGCAGCTTGGGCAGGGAAAAAGAGACCCAGTACTTC; CDR3 protein: CASSLGREKETQYF
J gene: TRBJ1-1; CDR3 length: 14; D gene: TRBD1; clone size: .; V gene: TRBV2; CDR3 DNA: TGTGCCAGCAGGGGGGACAGGGTATTTACTGAAGCTTTCTTT; CDR3 protein: CASRGDRVFTEAFF
J gene: TRBJ2-7; CDR3 length: 14; D gene: .; clone size: few; V gene: TRBV7-9; CDR3 DNA: TGTTCCAGCAGCTCCCCGGGAACAGGGCACGAGCAGTACTTC; CDR3 protein: CSSSSPGTGHEQYF
J gene: TRBJ2-2; CDR3 length: 15; D gene: .; clone size: .; V gene: TRBV7-3; CDR3 DNA: TGTGCCAGCAGCTTAAAACCAGGAATAGCCGGGGAGCTGTTTTTT; CDR3 protein: CASSLKPGIAGELFF